The 2 T cell receptor beta chains listed next were all sequenced from one sample in a study of Graves' ophthalmopathy and Graves' hyperthyroidism. Beta-chain TCR CDR3 regions were amplified from RNA transcripts. The first-round RT-PCR employed HTBI primers together with the Qiagen OneStep RT-PCR kit. A multiplex PCR was then performed as the second round. TCRdb independently ran MiXCR on the multiplex PCR reads; one entry per CDR3 protein. The sample has hundreds of thousands of distinct CDR3 sequences, about 40% seen once. The source material was peripheral blood. All receptors derive from an adult man with Graves' ophthalmopathy.

The chain joins TRBV2 to TRBJ2-1; the match to TRBD2 covers 15 bases. Germline V gene data show CDR1 as SNHLY and CDR2 as FYNNEI. There are 15 residues in the CDR3. Unmatched junction bases numbered 7, after V lost 9 bases and J lost 7 bases. The CDR3 nucleotides are TGTGCCAGGCGGACTAGCGGGAGGGCCTTGAATGAGCAGTTCTTC. It translates to CARRTSGRALNEQFF.

This clonotype was picked up one time. The chain links TRBV25-1 to TRBJ1-4; D is possibly TRBD1 (6 bases). Germline V lookup: CDR1 MGHDK, CDR2 SYGVNS. The CDR3 spans 13 residues. Trimming removed 6 bases at V and 8 bases at J, with 13 bases between. CDR3 sequence (DNA): TGTGCCAGCAGAGATCTCGGACAGGAAAAACTGTTTTTT. This sequence encodes CASRDLGQEKLFF.